One and the same sample provided the 21 T cell receptor beta chains below, sequenced in a study of blood T cell repertoires in COVID-19. TCRdb keeps only in-frame clones here, not all; method: immunoSEQ multiplex PCR. The sample consists of some 300,000 clones, 90% of them appearing once. Sequences were obtained from PBMCs or T cells enriched from blood (not recorded which). These receptors were taken from a woman in her twenties or thirties who had been exposed to COVID-19.

The chain combines TRBV11-2 with TRBJ1-5, with 7 bases identical to TRBD1. The CDR3 has 14 residues. Trimming cost V 5 bases and J 6 bases; bases outside gene matches: 7. Germline V gene data show CDR1 as SGHAT and CDR2 as FQNNGV. The CDR3 DNA follows: TGTGCCAGCAGCCTCTCAGGGGGAGGTCAGCCCCAGCATTTT. Translated: CASSLSGGGQPQHF.

The rearrangement uses TRBV5-6 and TRBJ2-2; 7 bases map to TRBD2. The CDR3 spans 14 residues. Germline CDR1 SGHDT, CDR2 YYEEEE. The junction had 1 base not matched to a gene; V was cut back by 0 bases and J by 5 bases. The CDR3 spells CASSLAGGTGELFF. The DNA for the CDR3 is TGTGCCAGCAGCTTGGCCGGGGGGACCGGGGAGCTGTTTTTT.

V gene TRBV11-2 combines with J gene TRBJ2-5; TRBD2 aligns across 9 bases. CDR3 length equals 20 residues. Germline-derived CDR1 and CDR2 are SGHAT and FQNNGV. Germline trimming cut 0 bases from V and 2 bases from J; bases unmatched to any gene: 16. Here the CDR3 reads CASSLEVLAGKLRGQETQYF. CDR3 DNA sequence: TGTGCCAGCAGCTTAGAGGTTCTAGCGGGGAAGCTTAGGGGGCAAGAGACCCAGTACTTC.

This clone was observed a single time. The V and J genes are TRBV5-6 and TRBJ2-7; 7 bases are shared with TRBD2. The CDR3 consists of 17 residues. CDR1 and CDR2 from the germline V gene are SGHDT and YYEEEE. V lost 0 bases, J lost 0 bases, and 9 bases stayed unmatched. CDR3 protein: CASSLGGLAESSYEQYF. In DNA form, the CDR3 reads TGTGCCAGCAGCTTGGGTGGGCTAGCGGAAAGCTCCTACGAGCAGTACTTC.

This chain connects TRBV7-2 to TRBJ2-1; 7 bases are shared with TRBD2. Losses at the gene ends were 1 base for V and 9 bases for J; bases not matched to a gene: 9. Germline assignment: CDR1 SGHTA and CDR2 FQGNSA. CDR3 size: 15 residues. The CDR3 bases are TGTGCCAGCAGCTTAGGGCAGGCTCGACTAGCTGAGCAGTTCTTC. The encoded protein is CASSLGQARLAEQFF. The full variable domain, with the rest looked up from reference TRBV7-2 and TRBJ2-1, is GAGVSQSPSNKVTEKGKDVELRCDPISGHTALYWYRQSLGQGLEFLIYFQGNSAPDKSGLPSDRFSAERTGGSVSTLTIQRTQQEDSAVYLCASSLGQARLAEQFFGPGTRLTVL.

The chain joins TRBV5-1 to TRBJ2-5, with TRBD1 identical over 7 bases. From germline, CDR1 is SGHRS and CDR2 YFSETQ. Trimming removed 1 base from V and 1 base from J; junction bases left unmatched: 4. The CDR3 has 15 amino acids. CDR3 amino acids: CASSLRTGFQETQYF. In nucleotides, the CDR3 is TGCGCCAGCAGCTTGAGGACAGGCTTCCAAGAGACCCAGTACTTC.

V usage is TRBV15 and J usage is TRBJ2-5; a weak D match, TRBD2 (6 bases). The length of the CDR3 is 16 residues. Trimming cost V 6 bases and J 3 bases, with 20 bases left between them. Germline CDR1 is LNHNV and CDR2 is YYDKDF (reference sequence). CDR3 nucleotide sequence: TGTGCCACCAGTAACGACCGACTAGATGGTAAAGAGACCCAGTACTTC. It yields the protein CATSNDRLDGKETQYF.

V and J are TRBV5-1 and TRBJ1-2; TRBD1 agrees at 12 bases. The CDR3 is 17 amino acids. After removal of 0 bases from V and 8 bases from J, the junction contained 11 bases not matched to a gene. Per the germline V gene, CDR1 is SGHRS and CDR2 is YFSETQ. CDR3 sequence (DNA): TGCGCCAGCAGCTTGGACCCACCGGGACAGGGGGCAAAGGGCTACACCTTC. This gives the protein CASSLDPPGQGAKGYTF. Supplemented by reference TRBV5-1 and TRBJ1-2, the full variable domain reads KAGVTQTPRYLIKTRGQQVTLSCSPISGHRSVSWYQQTPGQGLQFLFEYFSETQRNKGNFPGRFSGRQFSNSRSEMNVSTLELGDSALYLCASSLDPPGQGAKGYTFGSGTRLTVV.

As to this clone: Distinct nucleotide sequences in the sample also encode this CDR3. The chain is built from TRBV12-3 or TRBV12-4 and TRBJ1-2; 8 nucleotides match TRBD1. The length of the CDR3 is 13 residues. Trimming removed 6 bases from V and 4 bases from J; junction bases left unmatched: 4. CDR3 in DNA: TGTGCCAGCAGCCTACAGGGGGGCTATGGCTACACCTTC. Translated, it gives CASSLQGGYGYTF.

The chain links TRBV7-8 to TRBJ2-2; D is uncertain. Trimming shortened V by 3 bases and J by 7 bases, and 9 bases separated the two germline ends. Per the germline V gene, CDR1 is SGHVS and CDR2 is FQNEAQ. CDR3 length equals 13 residues. The DNA of the CDR3 is TGTGCCAGCAGCTTTTTTGGAGACGGGGAGCTGTTTTTT. It encodes CASSFFGDGELFF. Supplemented by reference TRBV7-8 and TRBJ2-2, the full variable domain reads GAGVSQSPRYKVAKRGQDVALRCDPISGHVSLFWYQQALGQGPEFLTYFQNEAQLDKSGLPSDRFFAERPEGSVSTLKIQRTQQEDSAVYLCASSFFGDGELFFGEGSRLTVL.

The genes are TRBV5-5 and TRBJ1-2, with TRBD1 matching 9 bases. The CDR3 runs 16 residues. J gave up 5 bases and V 0 bases, and 8 bases lay outside the gene matches. Per the germline V gene, CDR1 is SGHKS and CDR2 is YYEKEE (reference sequence). CDR3 DNA sequence: TGTGCCAGCAGCTTGGACTTGGGACAGGGCAAATATGGCTACACCTTC. It yields the protein CASSLDLGQGKYGYTF.

The V and J genes are TRBV7-9 and TRBJ2-7; 9 nucleotides match TRBD2. This CDR3 is built from 19 residues. V shed 5 bases, J shed 5 bases, and the junction held 22 bases outside the gene matches. Germline CDR1 reads SEHNR; CDR2 reads FQNEAQ (reference sequence). The CDR3 region is CASSRGELDWASGADEQYF. CDR3 in DNA: TGTGCCAGCAGCCGGGGGGAGTTAGACTGGGCTAGCGGGGCGGACGAGCAGTACTTC.

The chain links TRBV30 to TRBJ2-3; 15 bases agree with TRBD2. J gave up 3 bases and V 3 bases, and 4 bases lay outside the gene matches. Germline CDR1 reads GTSNPN; CDR2 reads SVGIG (reference sequence). CDR3 length equals 16 residues. The CDR3: CAWSAGTSGGTDTQYF. DNA for the CDR3: TGTGCCTGGAGCGCCGGGACTAGCGGGGGGACAGATACGCAGTATTTT.

The rearrangement uses TRBV9 and TRBJ2-2; D is uncertain. The CDR3 sequence is 14 residues long. Germline V gene data show CDR1 as SGDLS and CDR2 as YYNGEE. Between the trimmed V and J ends, which lost 0 bases and 3 bases, there was a span of 6 bases. In DNA, the CDR3 is TGTGCCAGCAGCGTAGATCCCTACACCGGGGAGCTGTTTTTT. Amino acids: CASSVDPYTGELFF.

The rearrangement joins TRBV5-6 to TRBJ1-6, with D perhaps matching TRBD1 (6 bases). This CDR3 is built from 15 residues. The V end lost 1 base, the J end lost 6 bases, and 11 bases lay between the germline ends. Germline V gene sequence: CDR1 SGHDT, CDR2 YYEEEE. The CDR3 bases are TGTGCCAGCAGCTTGTACGACAGGCTTAATTCACCCCTCCACTTT. Translating it yields CASSLYDRLNSPLHF.

This clone was detected once. J is TRBJ2-3 and V is TRBV29-1; 12 bases are shared with TRBD1. Germline CDR1 reads SQVTM; CDR2 reads ANQGSEA. With 3 bases clipped from V and 6 bases from J, the junction kept 4 bases outside the gene matches. The CDR3 sequence is 14 residues long. The chain's CDR3 is CSVDGTGGGDTQYF. The CDR3 region has the DNA TGCAGCGTTGATGGGACAGGGGGCGGGGATACGCAGTATTTT.

The chain employs TRBV4-1 and TRBJ1-2; D not resolved. Germline V lookup: CDR1 MGHRA, CDR2 YSYEKL. V lost 1 base, J lost 4 bases, and 13 bases lay in between. The CDR3 runs 15 residues. CDR3 DNA sequence: TGCGCCAGCAGCCAAGTGCTAGGAGTACTCTATGGCTACACCTTC. Its translation: CASSQVLGVLYGYTF.

The genes are TRBV4-3 and TRBJ1-2; D may be TRBD1 (6 bases). V was clipped by 0 bases and J by 7 bases, with 15 bases between them. Germline V gives CDR1 LGHNA, CDR2 YSLEER. The CDR3 has 15 residues. The DNA for the CDR3 is TGCGCCAGCAGCCAAGATCAGGGGATTTTGTCTGGCTACACCTTC. This sequence encodes CASSQDQGILSGYTF.

With regard to this clone: Other DNA sequences from this sample encode an identical CDR3 as well. The chain joins TRBV9 to TRBJ1-2; 7 nucleotides agree with TRBD1. Germline CDR1 is SGDLS and CDR2 is YYNGEE. The V segment lost 4 bases and the J segment 2 bases; nucleotides outside the gene matches: 2. The CDR3 runs 13 residues. CDR3 coding DNA: TGTGCCAGCAGCCCGGACAGGAACTATGGCTACACCTTC. Encoded protein: CASSPDRNYGYTF.

The J gene is TRBJ2-3, the V gene TRBV7-8; 14 nucleotides match TRBD2. This CDR3 contains 17 residues. Unmatched junction bases numbered 7, after V lost 6 bases and J lost 2 bases. The V gene's germline CDR1 is SGHVS and CDR2 FQNEAQ. CDR3 amino acids: CASRGTSGSFYTDTQYF. The CDR3 nucleotides are TGTGCCAGCAGGGGGACTAGCGGGAGTTTTTACACAGATACGCAGTATTTT.

For the CDR3, the DNA is TGTGCCAGCACCGTTAGGGGTTGGTACCAAGAGACCCAGTACTTC. Translated, it gives CASTVRGWYQETQYF. The chain has TRBV6-5 and TRBJ2-5; possibly TRBD1 for D (5 bases). Between the trimmed V and J ends, which lost 7 bases and 0 bases, there was a span of 15 bases. This CDR3 comprises 15 residues. Germline V gene lookup returns CDR1 MNHEY and CDR2 SVGAGI.